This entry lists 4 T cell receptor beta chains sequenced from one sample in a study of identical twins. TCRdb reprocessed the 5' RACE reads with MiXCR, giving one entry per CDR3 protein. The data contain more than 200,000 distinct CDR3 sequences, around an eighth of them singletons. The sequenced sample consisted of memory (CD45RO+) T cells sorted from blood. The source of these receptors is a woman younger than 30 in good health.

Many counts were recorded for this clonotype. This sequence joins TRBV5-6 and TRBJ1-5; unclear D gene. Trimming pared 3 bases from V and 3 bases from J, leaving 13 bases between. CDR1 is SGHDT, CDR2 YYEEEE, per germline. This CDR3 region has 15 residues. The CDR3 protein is CASSSVTGLNQPQHF. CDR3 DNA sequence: TGTGCCAGCAGCTCGGTTACCGGGCTCAATCAGCCCCAGCATTTT.

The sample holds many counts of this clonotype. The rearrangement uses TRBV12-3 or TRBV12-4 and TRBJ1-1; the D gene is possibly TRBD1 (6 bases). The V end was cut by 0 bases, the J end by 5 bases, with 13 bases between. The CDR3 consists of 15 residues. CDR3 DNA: TGTGCCAGCAGTTTAGCGCGGGCAGGGGAAACTGAAGCTTTCTTT. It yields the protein CASSLARAGETEAFF.

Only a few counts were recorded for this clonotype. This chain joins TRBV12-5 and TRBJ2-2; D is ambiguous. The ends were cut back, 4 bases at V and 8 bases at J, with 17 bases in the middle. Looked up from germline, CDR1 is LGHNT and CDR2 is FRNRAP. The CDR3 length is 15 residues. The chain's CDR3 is CASGYWQDGSGELFF. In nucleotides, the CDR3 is TGTGCTAGTGGTTACTGGCAGGATGGATCGGGGGAGCTGTTTTTT.

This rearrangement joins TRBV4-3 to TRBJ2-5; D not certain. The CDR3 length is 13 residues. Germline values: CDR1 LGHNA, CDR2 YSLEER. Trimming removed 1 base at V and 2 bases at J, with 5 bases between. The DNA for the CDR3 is TGCGCCAGCAGCCAAGCAATACAAGAGACCCAGTACTTC. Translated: CASSQAIQETQYF.